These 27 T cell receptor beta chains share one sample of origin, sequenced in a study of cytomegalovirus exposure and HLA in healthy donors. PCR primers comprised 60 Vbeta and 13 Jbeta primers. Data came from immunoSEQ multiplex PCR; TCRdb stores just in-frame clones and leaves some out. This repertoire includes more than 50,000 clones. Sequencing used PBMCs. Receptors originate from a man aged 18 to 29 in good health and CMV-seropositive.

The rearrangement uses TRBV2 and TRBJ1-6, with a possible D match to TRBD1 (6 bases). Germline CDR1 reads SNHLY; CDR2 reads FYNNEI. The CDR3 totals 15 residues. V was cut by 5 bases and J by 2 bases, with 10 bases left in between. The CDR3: CASSQGRPYNSPLHF. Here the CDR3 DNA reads TGTGCCAGCAGTCAGGGGAGACCCTATAATTCACCCCTCCACTTT.

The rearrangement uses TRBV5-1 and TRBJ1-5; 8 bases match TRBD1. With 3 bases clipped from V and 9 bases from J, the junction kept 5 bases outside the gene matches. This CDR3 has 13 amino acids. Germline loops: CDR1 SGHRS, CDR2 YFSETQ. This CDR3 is CASSSGGAGPQHF. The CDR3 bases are TGCGCCAGCAGCTCAGGGGGCGCCGGGCCCCAGCATTTT.

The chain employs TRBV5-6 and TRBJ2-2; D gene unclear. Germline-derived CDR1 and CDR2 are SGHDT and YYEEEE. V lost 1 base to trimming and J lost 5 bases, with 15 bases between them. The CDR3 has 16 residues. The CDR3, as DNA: TGTGCCAGCAGCTTGATGCGCAGGATACAGACCGGGGAGCTGTTTTTT. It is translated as CASSLMRRIQTGELFF. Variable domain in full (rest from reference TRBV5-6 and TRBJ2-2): DAGVTQSPTHLIKTRGQQVTLRCSPKSGHDTVSWYQQALGQGPQFIFQYYEEEERQRGNFPDRFSGHQFPNYSSELNVNALLLGDSALYLCASSLMRRIQTGELFFGEGSRLTVL.

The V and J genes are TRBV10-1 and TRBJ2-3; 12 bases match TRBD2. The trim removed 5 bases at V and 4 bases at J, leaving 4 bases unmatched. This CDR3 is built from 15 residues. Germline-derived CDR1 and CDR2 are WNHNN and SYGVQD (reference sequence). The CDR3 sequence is CASSSGLAGPDTQYF. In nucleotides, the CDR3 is TGCGCCAGCAGTTCGGGACTAGCGGGTCCAGATACGCAGTATTTT.

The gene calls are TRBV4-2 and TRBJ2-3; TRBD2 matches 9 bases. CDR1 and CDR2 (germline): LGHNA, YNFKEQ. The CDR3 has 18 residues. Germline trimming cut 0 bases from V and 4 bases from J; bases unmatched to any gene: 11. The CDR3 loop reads CASSQDRTGLALPDTQYF. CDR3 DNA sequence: TGTGCCAGCAGCCAAGATAGGACGGGACTAGCCCTACCAGATACGCAGTATTTT.

DNA of the CDR3: TGTGCCAGCAGCCGGGACAGGGGCGCCAATGAGCAGTTCTTC. The encoded protein is CASSRDRGANEQFF. The chain links TRBV6-4 to TRBJ2-1; 10 bases match TRBD1. The junction had 5 bases not matched to a gene; V was cut back by 6 bases and J by 6 bases. CDR1 is MRHNA and CDR2 is SNTAGT in the germline V gene. CDR3 length equals 14 residues.

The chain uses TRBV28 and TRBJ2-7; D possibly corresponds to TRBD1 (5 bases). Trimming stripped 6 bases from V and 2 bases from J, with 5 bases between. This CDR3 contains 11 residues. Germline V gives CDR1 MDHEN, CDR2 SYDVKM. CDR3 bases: TGTGCCAGCAGAGGGGCCTACGAGCAGTACTTC. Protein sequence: CASRGAYEQYF.

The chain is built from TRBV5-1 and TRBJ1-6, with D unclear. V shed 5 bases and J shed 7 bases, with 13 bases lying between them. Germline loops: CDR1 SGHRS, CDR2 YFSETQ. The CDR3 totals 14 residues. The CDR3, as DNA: TGCGCCAGCAGTCCTACTGAGAACAATTCACCCCTCCACTTT. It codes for CASSPTENNSPLHF.

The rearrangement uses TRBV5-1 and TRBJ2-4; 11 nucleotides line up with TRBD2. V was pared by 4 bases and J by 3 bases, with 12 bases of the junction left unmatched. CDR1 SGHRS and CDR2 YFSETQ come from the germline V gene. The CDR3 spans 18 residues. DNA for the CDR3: TGCGCCAGCAGCCCACGGGGACTAGCGGATACCAGCAAAAACATTCAGTACTTC. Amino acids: CASSPRGLADTSKNIQYF.

DNA for the CDR3: TGTGCCTGGAACAGGGAAGCCTACGAGCAGTACTTC. This codes for CAWNREAYEQYF. This chain uses TRBV30 with TRBJ2-7; the D gene is possibly TRBD1 (6 bases). CDR1 and CDR2 from the germline V gene are GTSNPN and SVGIG (reference sequence). Trimming removed 4 bases from V and 2 bases from J, with 9 bases in between. The CDR3 is made up of 12 amino acids.

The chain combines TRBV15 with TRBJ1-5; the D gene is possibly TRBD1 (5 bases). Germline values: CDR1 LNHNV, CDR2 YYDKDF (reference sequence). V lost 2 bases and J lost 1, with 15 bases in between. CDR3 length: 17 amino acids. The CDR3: CATSRNRQTLSNQPQHF. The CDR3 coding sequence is TGTGCCACCAGCAGAAACAGACAGACCCTAAGCAATCAGCCCCAGCATTTT.

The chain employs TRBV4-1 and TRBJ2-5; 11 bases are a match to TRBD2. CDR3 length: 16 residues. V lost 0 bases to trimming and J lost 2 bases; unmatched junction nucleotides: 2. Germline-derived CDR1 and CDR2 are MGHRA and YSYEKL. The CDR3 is CASSQERLAGQETQYF. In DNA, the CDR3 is TGCGCCAGCAGCCAAGAAAGACTAGCGGGGCAAGAGACCCAGTACTTC.

CDR3 DNA: TGCAGCGTTAGCAACACCGGGGAGCTGTTTTTT. This gives the protein CSVSNTGELFF. V usage is TRBV29-1 and J usage is TRBJ2-2; D not resolved. Deletions cut 5 bases from V and 2 bases from J, with 3 bases between. The CDR3 sequence is 11 residues long. Germline CDR1 and CDR2: SQVTM and ANQGSEA.

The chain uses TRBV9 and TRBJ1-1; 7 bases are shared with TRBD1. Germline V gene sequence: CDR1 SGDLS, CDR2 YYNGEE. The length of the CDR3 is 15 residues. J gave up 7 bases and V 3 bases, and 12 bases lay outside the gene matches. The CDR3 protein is CASSAAWDSGGEAFF. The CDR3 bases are TGTGCCAGCAGCGCGGCCTGGGACAGCGGTGGTGAAGCTTTCTTT.

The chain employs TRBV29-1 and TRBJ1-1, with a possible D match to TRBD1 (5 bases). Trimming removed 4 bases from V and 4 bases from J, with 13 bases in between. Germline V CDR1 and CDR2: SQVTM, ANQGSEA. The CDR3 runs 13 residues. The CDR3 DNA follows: TGCAGCGTTGTCGGGACTGTAGGCACTGAAGCTTTCTTT. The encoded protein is CSVVGTVGTEAFF.

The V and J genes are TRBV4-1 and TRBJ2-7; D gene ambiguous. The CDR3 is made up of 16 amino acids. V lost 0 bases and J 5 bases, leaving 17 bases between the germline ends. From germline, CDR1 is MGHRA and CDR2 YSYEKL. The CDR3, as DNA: TGCGCCAGCAGCCAAGAATTCGCCCCCAGGTCACACGAGCAGTACTTC. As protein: CASSQEFAPRSHEQYF.

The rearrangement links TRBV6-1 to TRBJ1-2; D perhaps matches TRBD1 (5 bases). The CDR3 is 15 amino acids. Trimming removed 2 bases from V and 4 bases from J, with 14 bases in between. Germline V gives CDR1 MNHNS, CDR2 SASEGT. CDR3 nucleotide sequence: TGTGCCAGCAGTGAAAAGCTAGGGGAAAGCTATGGCTACACCTTC. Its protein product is CASSEKLGESYGYTF.

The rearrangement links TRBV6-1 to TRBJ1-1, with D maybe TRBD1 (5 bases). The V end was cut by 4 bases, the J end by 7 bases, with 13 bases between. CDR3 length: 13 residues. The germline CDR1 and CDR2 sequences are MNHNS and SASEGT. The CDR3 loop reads CASSGLLGGEAFF. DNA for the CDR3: TGTGCCAGCAGTGGCCTTCTCGGGGGTGAAGCTTTCTTT.

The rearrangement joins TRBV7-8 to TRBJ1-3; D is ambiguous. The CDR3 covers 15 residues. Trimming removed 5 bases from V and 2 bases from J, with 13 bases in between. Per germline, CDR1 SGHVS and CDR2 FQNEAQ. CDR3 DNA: TGTGCCAGCAGCCCCTACGACAACACTGGAAACACCATATATTTT. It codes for CASSPYDNTGNTIYF.

CDR3 nucleotides: TGCAGCGTCTCGGACAGGGGAGGTGAAAAACTGTTTTTT. This encodes CSVSDRGGEKLFF. The chain employs TRBV29-1 and TRBJ1-4, with 9 bases matching TRBD1. Looked up from germline, CDR1 is SQVTM and CDR2 is ANQGSEA. The V gene end was trimmed by 6 bases and the J gene end by 7 bases; junction bases not matched to a gene: 6. The CDR3 is made up of 13 amino acids.

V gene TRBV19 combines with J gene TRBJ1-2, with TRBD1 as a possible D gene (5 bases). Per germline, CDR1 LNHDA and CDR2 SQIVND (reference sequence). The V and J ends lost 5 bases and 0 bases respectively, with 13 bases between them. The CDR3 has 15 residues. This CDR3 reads CASSFLGGTNYGYTF. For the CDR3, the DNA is TGTGCCAGTAGTTTCCTGGGGGGGACTAACTATGGCTACACCTTC. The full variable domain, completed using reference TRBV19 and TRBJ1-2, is DGGITQSPKYLFRKEGQNVTLSCEQNLNHDAMYWYRQDPGQGLRLIYYSQIVNDFQKGDIAEGYSVSREKKESFPLTVTSAQKNPTAFYLCASSFLGGTNYGYTFGSGTRLTVV.

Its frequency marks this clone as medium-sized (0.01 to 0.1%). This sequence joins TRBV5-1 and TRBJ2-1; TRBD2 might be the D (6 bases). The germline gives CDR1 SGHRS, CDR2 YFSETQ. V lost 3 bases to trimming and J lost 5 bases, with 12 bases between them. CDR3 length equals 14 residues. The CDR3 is CASSWEVSNNEQFF. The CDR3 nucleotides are TGCGCCAGCAGCTGGGAGGTCAGCAACAATGAGCAGTTCTTC.

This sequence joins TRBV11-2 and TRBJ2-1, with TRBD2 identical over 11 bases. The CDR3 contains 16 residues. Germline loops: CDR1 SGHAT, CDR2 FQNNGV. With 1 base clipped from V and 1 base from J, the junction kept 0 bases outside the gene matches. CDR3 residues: CASSLVAGGSYNEQFF. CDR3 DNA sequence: TGTGCCAGCAGCTTAGTAGCGGGAGGGTCCTACAATGAGCAGTTCTTC.

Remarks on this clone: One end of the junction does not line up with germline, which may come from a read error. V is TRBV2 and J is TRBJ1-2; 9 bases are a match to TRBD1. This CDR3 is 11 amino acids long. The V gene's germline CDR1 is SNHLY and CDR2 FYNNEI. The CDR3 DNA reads TGTGCCAGCAGTGAAAAGGACAGGGGAATCTTC. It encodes CASSEKDRGIF.

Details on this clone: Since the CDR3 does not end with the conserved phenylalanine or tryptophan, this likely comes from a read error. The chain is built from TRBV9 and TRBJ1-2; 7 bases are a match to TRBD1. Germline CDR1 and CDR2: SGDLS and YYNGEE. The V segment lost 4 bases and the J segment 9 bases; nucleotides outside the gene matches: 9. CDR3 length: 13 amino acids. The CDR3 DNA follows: TGTGCCAGCAGCCTCCGGGACAGTCAGAGCTACACCTCC. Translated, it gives CASSLRDSQSYTS.

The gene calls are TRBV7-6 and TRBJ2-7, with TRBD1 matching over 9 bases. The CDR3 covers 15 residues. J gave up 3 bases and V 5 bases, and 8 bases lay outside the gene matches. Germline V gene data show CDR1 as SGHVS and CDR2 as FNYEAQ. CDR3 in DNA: TGTGCCAGCAGCCCACCGGGACAGGGCTTCTACGAGCAGTACTTC. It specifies CASSPPGQGFYEQYF.

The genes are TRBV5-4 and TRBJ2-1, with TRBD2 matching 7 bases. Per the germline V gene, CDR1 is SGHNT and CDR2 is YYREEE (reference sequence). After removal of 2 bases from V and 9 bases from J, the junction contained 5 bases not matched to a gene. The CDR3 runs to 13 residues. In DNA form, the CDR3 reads TGTGCCAGCAGCTTCGAGGGGAGGGCTGAGCAGTTCTTC. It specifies CASSFEGRAEQFF.